This TCR beta chain stems from a study of T-cell reconstitution after alpha-beta-depleted transplantation in children. Preparation of the TCRbeta library used unique molecular identifiers. TCRdb reanalysed the PCR reads using MiXCR and keeps one entry per CDR3 protein. The sample holds roughly 200,000 distinct CDR3 sequences, roughly 6.6% seen once. This clonotype was seen many times. Its antigen is as yet unknown. Overall study findings and caveats: After one year, T-cell counts and TCRbeta diversity mostly came from new T cells. The origin of alpha-beta T cells about two months after transplant was reportedly several hundred expanded graft clones. It was surviving recipient T cells and thymic progenitors that gave some patients high TCRbeta diversity at day 60.

The CDR3 contains 16 residues. Germline CDR1 MDHEN, CDR2 SYDVKM. Trimming took 7 bases from V and 0 from J, leaving 16 bases between them. The chain employs TRBV28 and TRBJ1-5; no definite D call. The sequence came from a boy younger than 10 with acute lymphoblastic leukemia, due to receive a stem cell transplant. Specimen: PBMCs, collected before TCRalphabeta/CD19-depleted stem cell transplant. In DNA, the CDR3 is TGTGCCAGCATTATGACAACGCACTATAGCAATCAGCCCCAGCATTTT. Residues: CASIMTTHYSNQPQHF.